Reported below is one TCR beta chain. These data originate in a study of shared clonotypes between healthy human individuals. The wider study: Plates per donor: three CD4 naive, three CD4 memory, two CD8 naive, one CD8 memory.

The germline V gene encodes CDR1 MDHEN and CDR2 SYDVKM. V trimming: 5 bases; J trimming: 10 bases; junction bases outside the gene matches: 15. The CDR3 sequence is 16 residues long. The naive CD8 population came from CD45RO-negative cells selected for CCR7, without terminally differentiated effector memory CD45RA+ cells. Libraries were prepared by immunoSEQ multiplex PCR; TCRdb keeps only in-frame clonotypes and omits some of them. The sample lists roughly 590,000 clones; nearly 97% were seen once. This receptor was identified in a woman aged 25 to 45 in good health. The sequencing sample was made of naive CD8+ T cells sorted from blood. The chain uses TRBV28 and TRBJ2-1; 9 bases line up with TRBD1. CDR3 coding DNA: TGTGCCAGCAGTGTGTCGGGGGACAGGGTATGGGAGGAGCAGTTCTTC. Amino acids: CASSVSGDRVWEEQFF.